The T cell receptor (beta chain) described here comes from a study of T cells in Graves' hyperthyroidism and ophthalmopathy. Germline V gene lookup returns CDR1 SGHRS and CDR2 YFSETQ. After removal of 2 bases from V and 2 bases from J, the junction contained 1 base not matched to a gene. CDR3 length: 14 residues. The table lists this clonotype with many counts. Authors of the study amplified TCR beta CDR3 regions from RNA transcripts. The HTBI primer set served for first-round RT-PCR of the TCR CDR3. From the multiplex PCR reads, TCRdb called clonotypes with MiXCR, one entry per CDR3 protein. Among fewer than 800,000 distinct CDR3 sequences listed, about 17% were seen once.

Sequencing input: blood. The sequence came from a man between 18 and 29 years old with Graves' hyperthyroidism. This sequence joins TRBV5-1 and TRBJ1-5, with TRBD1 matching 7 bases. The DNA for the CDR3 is TGCGCCAGCAGCTTTACAGGGGGCAATCAGCCCCAGCATTTT. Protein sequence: CASSFTGGNQPQHF.